The 14 T cell receptor beta chains below all came from one sample that was sequenced in a study of blood T cell repertoires in COVID-19 (dated by TCRdb to about 2020). Preparation of the library involved the immunoSEQ multiplex PCR assay. In its TCRdb copy, this immuneACCESS table keeps in-frame sequences only and misses some clones. Where compared with another copy, unresolved V genes explain less than half of these, and the others have no known cause. In all, the sample holds around 300,000 clones, and roughly 86% of those were seen once. The ten largest clones capture approximately 2.6% of the sample. The material sequenced was PBMCs or T cells enriched from blood (not recorded which). The source is a woman younger than 30 who had recovered from COVID-19.

The rearrangement joins TRBV4-1 to TRBJ2-2; TRBD2 aligns across 11 bases. This CDR3 has 20 amino acids. Trimming cost V 6 bases and J 2 bases; bases outside gene matches: 17. Germline V CDR1 and CDR2: MGHRA, YSYEKL. The CDR3 loop reads CASSTLPLLAGEGNTGELFF. CDR3 nucleotides: TGCGCCAGCAGTACCTTACCCTTACTAGCGGGAGAGGGAAACACCGGGGAGCTGTTTTTT.

The chain combines TRBV15 with TRBJ1-1; the D gene is possibly TRBD1 (5 bases). The CDR3 has 15 residues. The V gene's germline CDR1 is LNHNV and CDR2 YYDKDF (reference sequence). V lost 0 bases, J lost 0 bases, and 8 bases lay in between. The CDR3 sequence: CATSREGAMNTEAFF. As DNA, the CDR3 is TGTGCCACCAGCAGAGAAGGGGCAATGAACACTGAAGCTTTCTTT.

This chain links TRBV4-1 with TRBJ1-5, with TRBD1 as a possible D gene (5 bases). Trimming stripped 0 bases from V and 2 bases from J, with 14 bases between. Germline CDR1 reads MGHRA; CDR2 reads YSYEKL. CDR3 length equals 17 residues. In DNA, the CDR3 is TGCGCCAGCAGCCAAGACCTCATAGGGGTTGGCAATCAGCCCCAGCATTTT. Its protein product is CASSQDLIGVGNQPQHF.

The chain carries TRBV4-1 and TRBJ1-1; tentatively, D is TRBD1 (6 bases). CDR3 size: 13 residues. V shed 2 bases and J shed 6 bases, with 10 bases lying between them. Germline CDR1 reads MGHRA; CDR2 reads YSYEKL. CDR3 in amino acids: CASSQSRGAEAFF. The CDR3 DNA is TGCGCCAGCAGCCAATCCAGGGGCGCTGAAGCTTTCTTT.

The chain employs TRBV29-1 and TRBJ2-7; D perhaps matches TRBD1 (6 bases). Germline V CDR1 and CDR2: SQVTM, ANQGSEA. The V end was cut by 6 bases, the J end by 0 bases, with 12 bases between. CDR3 length equals 13 residues. The CDR3 spells CSVLDRPSYEQYF. The DNA of the CDR3 is TGCAGCGTCCTGGACAGACCCTCCTACGAGCAGTACTTC.

The CDR3 DNA reads TGTGCCAGCAGCTTAGAGTTCGGGGAGCCCCAGCATTTT. Its protein is CASSLEFGEPQHF. The chain is built from TRBV7-2 and TRBJ1-5; D remains ambiguous. Germline values: CDR1 SGHTA, CDR2 FQGNSA. CDR3 length equals 13 residues. Trimming took 1 base from V and 8 from J, leaving 9 bases between them.

Here the CDR3 DNA reads TGCGCCAGCAGTGGATCAGGGGGCAATCAGCCCCAGCATTTT. Translation gives CASSGSGGNQPQHF. The J gene is TRBJ1-5, the V gene TRBV10-2; possibly TRBD1 for D (6 bases). V gave up 4 bases and J gave up 2 bases, with 9 bases separating them. Germline V gene lookup returns CDR1 WSHSY and CDR2 SAAADI. This CDR3 spans 14 amino acids.

The chain couples TRBV3-1 (or the pseudogene TRBV3-2) to TRBJ1-1; no clear D gene. Trimming shortened V by 0 bases and J by 4 bases, and 15 bases separated the two germline ends. The CDR3 totals 16 residues. Germline V gene lookup returns CDR1 LGHDT and CDR2 YNNKEL (reference sequence). CDR3 in amino acids: CASSQDITARGTEAFF. The DNA for the CDR3 is TGTGCCAGCAGCCAAGATATAACGGCCCGGGGCACTGAAGCTTTCTTT.

CDR3 nucleotide sequence: TGCAGCGTTGGGGGCAGACGGTCCGGCCAAGAGACCCAGTACTTC. This codes for CSVGGRRSGQETQYF. The chain links TRBV29-1 to TRBJ2-5; tentatively, D is TRBD1 (5 bases). CDR1 is SQVTM and CDR2 is ANQGSEA in the germline V gene. V was cut by 4 bases and J by 1 base, with 16 bases left in between. The CDR3 extends over 15 amino acids.

The chain couples TRBV18 to TRBJ2-5; TRBD1 agrees at 9 bases. The CDR3 runs 17 residues. CDR1 is KGHSH and CDR2 is LQKENI in the germline V gene. The V gene end was trimmed by 0 bases and the J gene end by 7 bases; junction bases not matched to a gene: 12. CDR3 sequence: CASSPPQGATLFGTQYF. The CDR3 nucleotides read TGTGCCAGCTCACCACCACAGGGGGCGACGCTCTTCGGGACCCAGTACTTC. Complete variable domain (other parts from reference TRBV18 and TRBJ2-5): NAGVMQNPRHLVRRRGQEARLRCSPMKGHSHVYWYRQLPEEGLKFMVYLQKENIIDESGMPKERFSAEFPKEGPSILRIQQVVRGDSAAYFCASSPPQGATLFGTQYFGPGTRLLVL.

The chain combines TRBV28 with TRBJ2-2; D is uncertain. Germline V gives CDR1 MDHEN, CDR2 SYDVKM. Trimming pared 3 bases from V and 0 bases from J, leaving 11 bases between. The CDR3 covers 16 residues. DNA of the CDR3: TGTGCCAGCAGTTTCCCGAGTGCCGCGAACACCGGGGAGCTGTTTTTT. This encodes CASSFPSAANTGELFF.

The chain carries TRBV19 and TRBJ2-3, with TRBD2 matching over 12 bases. With V trimmed by 4 bases and J by 4 bases, 12 bases remained unmatched. Germline CDR1 and CDR2: LNHDA and SQIVND (reference sequence). The CDR3 loop spans 18 amino acids. CDR3 loop: CASSTIFETSGGADTQYF. DNA for the CDR3: TGTGCCAGTAGTACTATTTTTGAGACTAGCGGGGGAGCAGATACGCAGTATTTT. Variable domain in full (rest from reference TRBV19 and TRBJ2-3): DGGITQSPKYLFRKEGQNVTLSCEQNLNHDAMYWYRQDPGQGLRLIYYSQIVNDFQKGDIAEGYSVSREKKESFPLTVTSAQKNPTAFYLCASSTIFETSGGADTQYFGPGTRLTVL.

J is TRBJ1-2 and V is TRBV6-1; D gene unclear. Between the trimmed V and J ends, which lost 1 base and 7 bases, there was a span of 7 bases. Germline V gene lookup returns CDR1 MNHNS and CDR2 SASEGT. The CDR3 runs to 12 residues. The CDR3 DNA is TGTGCCAGCAGTGAAGTTTTCGGTGGCTACACCTTC. The encoded protein is CASSEVFGGYTF.

This clone was seen just once. The chain combines TRBV2 with TRBJ1-1; weak D call: TRBD1 (6 bases). Germline CDR1 and CDR2: SNHLY and FYNNEI. There are 17 residues in the CDR3. V was shortened by 8 bases and J by 7 bases, with 29 bases between the two germline ends. The CDR3 DNA follows: TGTGCCAGCGTCCCCCTCTCCTCGAGAGCAGGGGCCGGTGAAGCTTTCTTT. It codes for CASVPLSSRAGAGEAFF.